Listed here are 24 T cell receptor beta chains from one sample, sequenced in a study of identical twins. Each CDR3 protein gets one entry after TCRdb re-called the 5' RACE reads with MiXCR. The sample records 1.5 million to 2 million distinct CDR3 sequences, about 31% being singletons. The material sequenced was cord blood. The receptors were gathered from a newborn girl in good health.

In the case of this clonotype: Its ends do not fully match the called genes, so a read error is possible. The V call is TRBV12-3 or TRBV12-4, the J call TRBJ2-2; maybe TRBD1 (6 bases). The CDR3 length is 14 residues. The DNA of the CDR3 is TGTGCCAGCAGAATACAGGGAAACAACGGGGAGCTGTTTTTT. Translation gives CASRIQGNNGELFF.

This clonotype was recorded many times. The chain employs TRBV25-1 and TRBJ2-7; D is uncertain. The germline V gene encodes CDR1 MGHDK and CDR2 SYGVNS. CDR3 size: 11 residues. Trimming stripped 4 bases from V and 3 bases from J, with 4 bases between. CDR3 region: CASSGFYEQYF. CDR3 sequence (DNA): TGTGCCAGCAGTGGGTTCTACGAGCAGTACTTC.

The chain couples TRBV20-1 to TRBJ1-2; 7 bases are shared with TRBD1. J gave up 5 bases and V 0 bases, and 6 bases lay outside the gene matches. Germline CDR1 and CDR2: DFQATT and SNEGSKA (reference sequence). The CDR3 is 14 amino acids. CDR3 protein: CSAREATGRYGYTF. In nucleotides, the CDR3 is TGCAGTGCTAGAGAGGCGACAGGGAGGTATGGCTACACCTTC.

This clonotype came up many times. The chain carries TRBV2 and TRBJ2-1; unclear D gene. CDR1 is SNHLY and CDR2 is FYNNEI in the germline V gene. V was shortened by 6 bases and J by 8 bases, with 8 bases between the two germline ends. This CDR3 region has 11 residues. CDR3 loop: CASRTHHEQFF. The DNA of the CDR3 is TGTGCCAGCAGAACCCACCATGAGCAGTTCTTC.

The chain joins TRBV19 to TRBJ2-6; 9 positions match TRBD1. This CDR3 spans 16 amino acids. The V gene's germline CDR1 is LNHDA and CDR2 SQIVND (reference sequence). After removal of 8 bases from V and 0 bases from J, the junction contained 5 bases not matched to a gene. CDR3 loop: CASGQGRRSGANVLTF. CDR3 coding DNA: TGTGCCAGTGGACAGGGGAGACGCTCTGGGGCCAACGTCCTGACTTTC.

This rearrangement joins TRBV27 to TRBJ1-4, with a weak D call TRBD1 (5 bases). Germline V CDR1 and CDR2: MNHEY, SMNVEV (reference sequence). The V gene lost 7 bases and the J gene lost 5 bases, with 20 bases spanning the gap. The CDR3 totals 16 residues. In nucleotides, the CDR3 is TGTGCCAGCAAGACGGGGGTCAGGCGGGGAAATGAAAAACTGTTTTTT. This encodes CASKTGVRRGNEKLFF.

Concerning this clonotype itself: Since a much larger clone is just one base distant, this may be a read error. The chain combines TRBV27 with TRBJ2-5; D ambiguous. Germline V CDR1 and CDR2: MNHEY, SMNVEV (reference sequence). V was clipped by 3 bases and J by 11 bases, with 10 bases between them. The length of the CDR3 is 11 residues. The CDR3 region is CASSFQNEQYF. The DNA for the CDR3 is TGTGCCAGCAGTTTCCAAAATGAGCAGTACTTC.

V gene TRBV15 combines with J gene TRBJ2-1, with 7 positions matching TRBD2. CDR1 and CDR2 from the germline V gene are LNHNV and YYDKDF (reference sequence). There are 16 residues in the CDR3. J was trimmed by 4 bases and V by 4 bases; bases with no gene match: 10. CDR3 in DNA: TGTGCCACCAGCATTCAACTAGCGCGAAGTTACAATGAGCAGTTCTTC. It translates to CATSIQLARSYNEQFF.

The CDR3 protein is CASSSTRDYEQYF. CDR3 nucleotides: TGCGCCAGCAGCTCAACTAGGGACTACGAGCAGTACTTC. V and J are TRBV5-1 and TRBJ2-7, with D tentatively TRBD2 (5 bases). The germline V gene has CDR1 SGHRS and CDR2 YFSETQ. Trimming cost V 3 bases and J 3 bases, with 10 bases left between them. This CDR3 contains 13 residues. The complete variable domain, with remaining parts taken from reference TRBV5-1 and TRBJ2-7, reads KAGVTQTPRYLIKTRGQQVTLSCSPISGHRSVSWYQQTPGQGLQFLFEYFSETQRNKGNFPGRFSGRQFSNSRSEMNVSTLELGDSALYLCASSSTRDYEQYFGPGTRLTVT.

The table lists this clonotype with a few counts. The genes are TRBV13 and TRBJ2-7, with D possibly TRBD1 on 5 matching bases. The germline V gene has CDR1 PRHDT and CDR2 FYEKMQ (reference sequence). The V gene lost 5 bases and the J gene lost 6 bases, with 23 bases spanning the gap. The CDR3 is 16 amino acids. CDR3 in amino acids: CASSSRSTGVGSEQYF. The CDR3 DNA is TGTGCCAGCAGCAGCCGATCCACAGGTGTCGGAAGCGAGCAGTACTTC.

V gene TRBV7-2 combines with J gene TRBJ1-5; a possible D gene is TRBD1 (6 bases). The CDR3 has 15 residues. V dropped 3 bases and J dropped 9 bases, with 18 bases sitting between them. CDR1 and CDR2 from the germline V gene are SGHTA and FQGNSA. CDR3 DNA sequence: TGTGCCAGCAGCTTGGGGGGGCGATTCGGATCGCCCCAGCATTTT. It yields the protein CASSLGGRFGSPQHF.

The chain has TRBV7-9 and TRBJ1-3; possible D gene TRBD1, 5 bases. From germline, CDR1 is SEHNR and CDR2 FQNEAQ (reference sequence). The CDR3 totals 15 residues. Trimming removed 1 base from V and 4 bases from J, with 11 bases in between. The CDR3 bases are TGTGCCAGCAGCTTAGGGTTCGACAGAGGAAACACCATATATTTT. This translates into CASSLGFDRGNTIYF.

The chain has TRBV20-1 and TRBJ1-5; D perhaps matches TRBD1 (5 bases). This CDR3 is 15 amino acids long. Trimming stripped 1 base from V and 8 bases from J, with 18 bases between. CDR1 DFQATT and CDR2 SNEGSKA come from the germline V gene (reference sequence). The CDR3 here is CSARAAGTLGKPQHF. CDR3 nucleotide sequence: TGCAGTGCTAGAGCAGCAGGGACCCTCGGGAAGCCCCAGCATTTT.

The sample holds a few counts of this clonotype. The J gene is TRBJ1-6, the V gene TRBV5-5; D is ambiguous. Germline CDR1 is SGHKS and CDR2 is YYEKEE (reference sequence). V was shortened by 4 bases and J by 3 bases, with 11 bases between the two germline ends. The CDR3 covers 15 residues. CDR3 residues: CASSTTASYNSPLHF. Written as DNA, the CDR3 is TGTGCCAGCAGCACCACGGCTAGCTATAATTCACCCCTCCACTTT. The full variable domain, completed using reference TRBV5-5 and TRBJ1-6, is DAGVTQSPTHLIKTRGQQVTLRCSPISGHKSVSWYQQVLGQGPQFIFQYYEKEERGRGNFPDRFSARQFPNYSSELNVNALLLGDSALYLCASSTTASYNSPLHFGNGTRLTVT.

The V and J genes are TRBV11-2 and TRBJ2-5, with TRBD2 matching over 14 bases. The CDR3 extends over 20 amino acids. J was trimmed by 0 bases and V by 4 bases; bases with no gene match: 13. Germline V lookup: CDR1 SGHAT, CDR2 FQNNGV. The CDR3 region is CASSSLRWTSGGKYQETQYF. CDR3 nucleotides: TGTGCCAGCAGCTCGCTGAGGTGGACTAGCGGGGGGAAGTACCAAGAGACCCAGTACTTC.

The chain joins TRBV27 to TRBJ2-7; TRBD2 aligns across 7 bases. The CDR3 extends over 16 amino acids. Trimming cost V 6 bases and J 1 base; bases outside gene matches: 12. Germline CDR1 MNHEY, CDR2 SMNVEV (reference sequence). The CDR3 loop is CASREGVGGRSYEQYF. Here the CDR3 DNA reads TGTGCCAGCAGGGAAGGTGTGGGGGGGAGGTCCTACGAGCAGTACTTC.

The chain joins TRBV6-2 or TRBV6-3 to TRBJ2-3, with 9 bases matching TRBD2. The trim removed 2 bases at V and 3 bases at J, leaving 3 bases unmatched. Per germline, CDR1 MNHEY and CDR2 SVGEGT. The CDR3 totals 15 residues. The CDR3 loop reads CASSYQRGVTDTQYF. The CDR3 coding sequence is TGTGCCAGCAGTTACCAGCGGGGGGTAACAGATACGCAGTATTTT.

The chain has TRBV27 and TRBJ1-2; 7 bases align to TRBD1. CDR1 and CDR2 (germline): MNHEY, SMNVEV (reference sequence). The length of the CDR3 is 14 residues. V was clipped by 3 bases and J by 4 bases; unmatched bases: 5. The CDR3 DNA is TGTGCCAGCAGTTTTCTCGGGACAGCCTATGGCTACACCTTC. It specifies CASSFLGTAYGYTF.

This clonotype was seen more than once but under ten times. The chain has TRBV2 and TRBJ2-1, with TRBD1 matching over 10 bases. The J call may be wrong; the DNA end is better matched by TRBJ2-7. The germline V gene has CDR1 SNHLY and CDR2 FYNNEI. The CDR3 loop spans 16 amino acids. The CDR3 reads CASRDRGLSSYNEQYF. The DNA for the CDR3 is TGTGCCAGCAGGGACAGGGGGTTGAGCTCCTACAATGAGCAGTACTTC.

This clonotype was detected a few times. This chain joins TRBV19 and TRBJ2-1; 11 positions match TRBD2. CDR1 and CDR2 from the germline V gene are LNHDA and SQIVND (reference sequence). The length of the CDR3 is 15 residues. The ends lost 3 bases at V and 3 bases at J; junction bases unmatched: 1. The CDR3 coding sequence is TGTGCCAGTAGTATTAGCGGGGGGGTCTACAATGAGCAGTTCTTC. Its protein product is CASSISGGVYNEQFF.

The chain combines TRBV7-6 with TRBJ1-5; maybe TRBD1 (5 bases). This CDR3 contains 14 residues. In germline, CDR1 is SGHVS, CDR2 FNYEAQ. With 6 bases removed from V and 1 base from J, the gap between germline ends came to 10 bases. The CDR3 nucleotides are TGTGCCAGCAGTCATCAGGGAAGCAATCAGCCCCAGCATTTT. Translation gives CASSHQGSNQPQHF.

This clonotype was found a few times. The chain employs TRBV20-1 and TRBJ2-7; 8 bases fit TRBD2. The CDR3 has 15 residues. Losses at the gene ends were 3 bases for V and 2 bases for J; bases not matched to a gene: 9. The V gene's germline CDR1 is DFQATT and CDR2 SNEGSKA (reference sequence). CDR3 amino acids: CSASLAGTRTYEQYF. The CDR3 nucleotides read TGCAGTGCTAGTCTGGCCGGGACTAGGACCTACGAGCAGTACTTC.

The rearrangement uses TRBV29-1 and TRBJ1-1; possibly TRBD1 for D (6 bases). The germline gives CDR1 SQVTM, CDR2 ANQGSEA. Trimming stripped 5 bases from V and 6 bases from J, with 16 bases between. CDR3 length equals 13 residues. The CDR3 DNA reads TGCAGCGTTCTAAGGCAGGGGACCCCTGAAGCTTTCTTT. As protein: CSVLRQGTPEAFF.

This clonotype turned up a few times. The chain employs TRBV7-9 and TRBJ2-5; 10 bases are shared with TRBD2. The CDR3 sequence is 17 residues long. Per germline, CDR1 SEHNR and CDR2 FQNEAQ (reference sequence). J was trimmed by 3 bases and V by 3 bases; bases with no gene match: 10. CDR3 in amino acids: CASSFQAVAGGEETQYF. The DNA of the CDR3 is TGTGCCAGCAGCTTCCAGGCCGTAGCGGGGGGCGAAGAGACCCAGTACTTC.